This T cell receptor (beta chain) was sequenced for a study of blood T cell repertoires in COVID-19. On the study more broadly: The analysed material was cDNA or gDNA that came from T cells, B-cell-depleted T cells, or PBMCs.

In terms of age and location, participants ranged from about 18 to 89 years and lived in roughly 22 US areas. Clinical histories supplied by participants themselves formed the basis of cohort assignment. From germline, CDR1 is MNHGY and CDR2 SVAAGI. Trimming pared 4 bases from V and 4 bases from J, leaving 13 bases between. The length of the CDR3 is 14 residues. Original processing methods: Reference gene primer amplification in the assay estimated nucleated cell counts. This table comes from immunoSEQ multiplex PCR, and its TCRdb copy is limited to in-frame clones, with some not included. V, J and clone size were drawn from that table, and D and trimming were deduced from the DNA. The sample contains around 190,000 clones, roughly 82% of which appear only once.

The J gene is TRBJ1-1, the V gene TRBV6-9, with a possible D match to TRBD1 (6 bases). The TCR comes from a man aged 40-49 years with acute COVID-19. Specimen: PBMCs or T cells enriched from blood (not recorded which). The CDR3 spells CASSSGGAGTEAFF. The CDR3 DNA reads TGTGCCAGCAGTTCGGGGGGCGCAGGCACTGAAGCTTTCTTT.